This T cell receptor (beta chain) was captured by sequencing in a study of control samples from healthy donors and cancer patients (dated by TCRdb to 2020 to 2021). Trimming costs V 4 bases and J 0 bases, and their ends lie 16 bases apart. As encoded in the germline V gene, CDR1 is KGHSH while CDR2 is LQKENI. The CDR3 runs 18 residues from the cysteine to the phenylalanine. Of all the DNA, just the CDR3 is kept, 54 bases in frame from base 1. Concerning this clone itself: This receptor's antigen is unknown. No much larger clonotype is one base removed from it; base qualities were not supplied.

Library prep was done by the immunoSEQ multiplex PCR assay. This immuneACCESS table, as held by TCRdb, lists in-frame sequences with V and J called but not all clones. Of the missing ones, under half trace to an unresolved V gene in checked studies; the others have no known cause. This sample has around 100,000 clones in its table, and just over 90% of those were observed once. The ten largest clonotypes hold 3% to 4.5% of the sample. The receptor chain draws on TRBV18 and TRBJ2-6, with TRBD1 as a weak D call on 6 bases. Sequenced input: blood. The receptor comes from a woman aged 18-35 years in good health. The CDR3: CASSQQGQGSSGANVLTF. The DNA sequence reads TGTGCCAGCTCACAGCAGGGACAAGGTAGCTCTGGGGCCAACGTCCTGACTTTC.